These 23 T cell receptor beta chains originate from one sample sequenced in a study of neurological immune-mediated disorders. TCRdb reprocessed the 5' RACE reads with MiXCR, giving one entry per CDR3 protein. The data show roughly 70,000 distinct CDR3 sequences, roughly 3.6% seen once. Input material: PBMCs. The receptors derive from a man aged 25-45 years with multiple sclerosis.

The chain employs TRBV3-1 and TRBJ2-3, with 11 bases matching TRBD2. Per the germline V gene, CDR1 is LGHDT and CDR2 is YNNKEL (reference sequence). Trimming cost V 7 bases and J 3 bases; bases outside gene matches: 6. The CDR3 sequence is 15 residues long. CDR3 region: CASMLAGGPTDTQYF. For the CDR3, the DNA is TGTGCCAGCATGTTAGCGGGAGGGCCTACAGATACGCAGTATTTT.

This clonotype was seen at least ten times. The chain has TRBV29-1 and TRBJ2-1; 8 positions match TRBD2. After removal of 5 bases from V and 4 bases from J, the junction contained 10 bases not matched to a gene. The CDR3 sequence is 15 residues long. Germline CDR1 and CDR2: SQVTM and ANQGSEA. CDR3 amino acids: CSVWEGRGDYNEQFF. CDR3 nucleotide sequence: TGCAGCGTTTGGGAGGGGCGGGGGGATTACAATGAGCAGTTCTTC.

There are many counts of this clonotype. The J gene is TRBJ2-7, the V gene TRBV27, with a weak D call TRBD1 (6 bases). Trimming took off 2 bases at V and 2 bases at J, with 13 bases between the two ends. CDR1 is MNHEY and CDR2 is SMNVEV in the germline V gene (reference sequence). The CDR3 is 15 residues long. The CDR3 here is CASSLRGSSTYEQYF. For the CDR3, the DNA is TGTGCCAGCAGTTTAAGGGGGTCCTCCACCTACGAGCAGTACTTC.

This clonotype was recorded once. V and J are TRBV5-5 and TRBJ2-5; D might be TRBD1 (6 bases). The CDR3 totals 13 residues. With 4 bases removed from V and 3 bases from J, the gap between germline ends came to 10 bases. Germline CDR1 is SGHKS and CDR2 is YYEKEE (reference sequence). This CDR3 reads CASSRGHEETQYF. The CDR3, as DNA: TGTGCCAGCAGCCGGGGACACGAAGAGACCCAGTACTTC.

This clonotype has at least ten counts. The rearrangement joins TRBV29-1 to TRBJ1-5; D uncertain. The V and J ends lost 4 bases and 3 bases respectively, with 10 bases between them. This CDR3 comprises 13 residues. Germline CDR1 reads SQVTM; CDR2 reads ANQGSEA. CDR3 sequence: CSVASAFNQPQHF. The CDR3, as DNA: TGCAGCGTTGCGTCGGCCTTCAATCAGCCCCAGCATTTT.

There are many counts of this clonotype. The chain uses TRBV12-3 or TRBV12-4 and TRBJ2-1, with TRBD1 as a possible D gene (6 bases). V dropped 4 bases and J dropped 7 bases, with 11 bases sitting between them. The length of the CDR3 is 13 residues. The CDR3 is CASSSTQGNEQFF. DNA of the CDR3: TGTGCCAGCAGTTCCACCCAGGGGAATGAGCAGTTCTTC.

This clonotype was counted at least ten times. The chain recombines TRBV10-3 with TRBJ2-1, with 12 bases matching TRBD2. CDR1 ENHRY and CDR2 SYGVKD come from the germline V gene. The CDR3 covers 15 residues. After removal of 3 bases from V and 11 bases from J, the junction contained 8 bases not matched to a gene. The CDR3 loop is CAISDRTSGANQQFF. The CDR3 DNA is TGTGCCATCAGTGACAGGACTAGCGGGGCAAACCAGCAGTTCTTC.

This clonotype was observed many times. The J gene is TRBJ2-7, the V gene TRBV7-2; perhaps D is TRBD1 or TRBD2 (5 bases each). CDR3 size: 15 residues. V dropped 5 bases and J dropped 0 bases, with 14 bases sitting between them. Germline V gene data show CDR1 as SGHTA and CDR2 as FQGNSA. CDR3 DNA: TGTGCCAGCAGCCCCTTTTGGGGACCCTCCTACGAGCAGTACTTC. This codes for CASSPFWGPSYEQYF.

This clonotype was detected many times. The chain recombines TRBV29-1 with TRBJ2-5; D possibly corresponds to TRBD2 (7 bases). The CDR3 sequence is 16 residues long. Per germline, CDR1 SQVTM and CDR2 ANQGSEA. Between the trimmed V and J ends, which lost 6 bases and 7 bases, there was a span of 27 bases. This CDR3 is CSVRNEVRGGRGTQYF. DNA for the CDR3: TGCAGCGTGAGAAATGAAGTTAGGGGGGGGCGGGGGACCCAGTACTTC.

This clonotype was seen ten or more times. The CDR3 DNA reads TGTGCCAGCAGCCAAACCGGGACAGGGGGTTACGAGCAGTACTTC. Protein: CASSQTGTGGYEQYF. The chain employs TRBV4-2 and TRBJ2-7; 11 bases match TRBD1. This CDR3 region has 15 residues. V lost 2 bases and J lost 4; bases outside the gene matches: 4. Germline loops: CDR1 LGHNA, CDR2 YNFKEQ.

This clonotype was recorded many times. The CDR3 spells CASSLGWVETQYF. The CDR3 DNA sequence: TGTGCCAGCAGCTTAGGATGGGTCGAGACCCAGTACTTC. This sequence joins TRBV7-9 and TRBJ2-5; D unresolved. V dropped 1 base and J dropped 5 bases, with 8 bases sitting between them. The V gene's germline CDR1 is SEHNR and CDR2 FQNEAQ (reference sequence). The CDR3 extends over 13 amino acids.

This clonotype was found many times. The rearrangement joins TRBV12-3 or TRBV12-4 to TRBJ1-1, with D perhaps TRBD1 (6 bases). The CDR3 loop spans 14 amino acids. V was clipped by 1 base and J by 4 bases, with 10 bases between them. DNA of the CDR3: TGTGCCAGCAGTTTAGGGGGGGCTTTCACTGAAGCTTTCTTT. Translation: CASSLGGAFTEAFF.

This clonotype was observed at least ten times. The chain recombines TRBV10-3 with TRBJ2-7; D is unresolved. Between the trimmed V and J ends, which lost 2 bases and 3 bases, there was a span of 11 bases. From germline, CDR1 is ENHRY and CDR2 SYGVKD. This CDR3 is built from 14 residues. The CDR3 DNA sequence: TGTGCCATCAGTGAGGCTGGCGCTTACTACGAGCAGTACTTC. Residues: CAISEAGAYYEQYF.

This clonotype was seen repeatedly, ten times or more. The chain joins TRBV5-1 to TRBJ2-3; D uncertain. V lost 2 bases to trimming and J lost 11 bases, with 18 bases between them. This CDR3 is 14 amino acids long. The germline V gene has CDR1 SGHRS and CDR2 YFSETQ. The CDR3 spells CASSLRTSPEKQYF. The CDR3 bases are TGCGCCAGCAGCTTAAGGACCTCTCCCGAGAAGCAGTATTTT.

This clonotype was observed many times. The chain carries TRBV6-6 and TRBJ1-1; weak D call: TRBD1 (6 bases). CDR1 is MNHNY, CDR2 SVGAGI, per germline (reference sequence). The CDR3 runs to 14 residues. Trimming pared 6 bases from V and 1 base from J, leaving 12 bases between. This CDR3 is CASRLDSGNTEAFF. The CDR3 nucleotides read TGTGCCAGCAGACTGGACAGTGGGAACACTGAAGCTTTCTTT.

This clonotype was recorded many times. The chain is built from TRBV7-3 and TRBJ2-2, with TRBD2 as a possible D gene (6 bases). V lost 2 bases and J 2 bases, leaving 12 bases between the germline ends. The CDR3 runs 16 residues. Germline lookup yields CDR1 SGHTA and CDR2 FQGTGA. The CDR3 reads CASSLDRRGNTGELFF. For the CDR3, the DNA is TGTGCCAGCAGCTTAGACCGGAGGGGTAACACCGGGGAGCTGTTTTTT.

The genes are TRBV27 and TRBJ2-3; unclear D gene. The CDR3 contains 14 residues. CDR1 MNHEY and CDR2 SMNVEV come from the germline V gene (reference sequence). Trimming stripped 5 bases from V and 2 bases from J, with 11 bases between. This chain's CDR3 is CASSIRHPTDTQYF. For the CDR3, the DNA is TGTGCCAGCAGTATCCGCCACCCCACAGATACGCAGTATTTT.

Only a few counts were recorded for this clonotype. The chain joins TRBV6-1 to TRBJ1-6; 9 bases are shared with TRBD1. J gave up 1 base and V 5 bases, and 15 bases lay outside the gene matches. CDR3 length equals 20 residues. CDR1 is MNHNS and CDR2 is SASEGT in the germline V gene. The CDR3 loop reads CASSPQTGQGTASYNSPLHF. The CDR3 bases are TGTGCCAGCAGTCCCCAGACGGGACAGGGAACTGCGTCCTATAATTCACCCCTCCACTTT.

This clonotype was observed at least ten times. This rearrangement joins TRBV10-3 to TRBJ2-3, with D perhaps matching TRBD2 (5 bases). The ends were cut back, 1 base at V and 5 bases at J, with 13 bases in the middle. From germline, CDR1 is ENHRY and CDR2 SYGVKD. This CDR3 is built from 15 residues. CDR3 bases: TGTGCCATCAGTGAGTTCCTAGCCGGGGAAGATACGCAGTATTTT. This encodes CAISEFLAGEDTQYF.

This clonotype has ten or more counts. The junction does not match germline at one end; this may be a read error. The chain couples TRBV15 to TRBJ1-5, with unresolved D. CDR3 length: 13 residues. Germline V lookup: CDR1 LNHNV, CDR2 YYDKDF (reference sequence). The CDR3 loop is CATSRGPNQPQNF. CDR3 coding DNA: TGTGCCACCAGCAGAGGACCCAATCAGCCCCAGAATTTT.

This clonotype was seen many times. V usage is TRBV2 and J usage is TRBJ1-1, with D uncertain. Germline V gives CDR1 SNHLY, CDR2 FYNNEI. Trimming cost V 4 bases and J 0 bases, with 6 bases left between them. The CDR3 is made up of 13 amino acids. The CDR3 region has the DNA TGTGCCAGCAGTGTGTTATTGAACACTGAAGCTTTCTTT. Its protein is CASSVLLNTEAFF.

Ten or more counts support this clonotype. The rearrangement links TRBV20-1 to TRBJ2-1, with D unclear. Germline V CDR1 and CDR2: DFQATT, SNEGSKA (reference sequence). With 3 bases removed from V and 5 bases from J, the gap between germline ends came to 20 bases. This CDR3 is 16 amino acids long. The CDR3 DNA reads as TGCAGTGCTAGTGACCTTATTTGGGCTCGGGACAATGAGCAGTTCTTC. Amino acids: CSASDLIWARDNEQFF.

At least ten counts were recorded for this clonotype. This sequence joins TRBV5-1 and TRBJ2-5, with a weak D call TRBD2 (7 bases). CDR3 length equals 16 residues. V lost 5 bases, J lost 5 bases, and 22 bases lay in between. Germline loops: CDR1 SGHRS, CDR2 YFSETQ. The CDR3 loop reads CASRRTGGAVGETQYF. The CDR3 region has the DNA TGCGCCAGCAGGCGGACTGGGGGGGCGGTAGGCGAGACCCAGTACTTC.